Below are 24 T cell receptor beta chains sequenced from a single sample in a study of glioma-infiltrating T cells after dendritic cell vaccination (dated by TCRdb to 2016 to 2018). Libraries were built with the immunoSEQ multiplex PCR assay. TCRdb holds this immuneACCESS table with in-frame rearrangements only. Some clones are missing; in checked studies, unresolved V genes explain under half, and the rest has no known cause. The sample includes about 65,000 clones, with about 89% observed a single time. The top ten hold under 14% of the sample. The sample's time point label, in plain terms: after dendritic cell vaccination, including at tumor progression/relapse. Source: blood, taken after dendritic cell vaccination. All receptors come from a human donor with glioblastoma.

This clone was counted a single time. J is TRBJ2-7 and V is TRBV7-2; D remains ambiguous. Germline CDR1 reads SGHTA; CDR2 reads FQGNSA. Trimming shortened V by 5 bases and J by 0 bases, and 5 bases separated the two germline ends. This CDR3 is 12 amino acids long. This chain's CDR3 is CASSPSSYEQYF. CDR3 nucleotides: TGTGCCAGCAGCCCTAGCTCCTACGAGCAGTACTTC.

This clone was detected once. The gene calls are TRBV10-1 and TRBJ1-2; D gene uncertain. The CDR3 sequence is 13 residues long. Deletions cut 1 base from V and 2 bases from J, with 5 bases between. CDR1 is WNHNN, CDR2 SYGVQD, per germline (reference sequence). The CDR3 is CASSELRNYGYTF. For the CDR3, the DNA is TGCGCCAGCAGTGAGTTGCGGAACTATGGCTACACCTTC.

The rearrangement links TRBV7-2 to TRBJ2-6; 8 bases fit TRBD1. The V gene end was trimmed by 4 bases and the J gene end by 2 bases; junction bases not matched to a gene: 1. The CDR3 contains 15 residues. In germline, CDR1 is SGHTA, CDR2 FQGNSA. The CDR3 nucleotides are TGTGCCAGCAGCTCAGGGGGCACTGGGGCCAACGTCCTGACTTTC. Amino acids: CASSSGGTGANVLTF.

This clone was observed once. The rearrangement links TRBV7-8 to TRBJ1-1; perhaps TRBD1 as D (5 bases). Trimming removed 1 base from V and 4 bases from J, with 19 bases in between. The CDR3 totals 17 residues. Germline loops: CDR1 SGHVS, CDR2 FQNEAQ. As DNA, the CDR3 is TGTGCCAGCAGCTTAGTAGGGCAGGGCCGATTGTTCACTGAAGCTTTCTTT. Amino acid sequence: CASSLVGQGRLFTEAFF.

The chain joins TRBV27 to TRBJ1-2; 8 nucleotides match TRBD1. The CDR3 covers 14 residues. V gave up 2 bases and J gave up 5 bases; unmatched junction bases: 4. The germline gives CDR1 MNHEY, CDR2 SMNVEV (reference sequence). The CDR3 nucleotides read TGTGCCAGCAGTTTAGGACAGGGACTATATGGCTACACCTTC. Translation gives CASSLGQGLYGYTF.

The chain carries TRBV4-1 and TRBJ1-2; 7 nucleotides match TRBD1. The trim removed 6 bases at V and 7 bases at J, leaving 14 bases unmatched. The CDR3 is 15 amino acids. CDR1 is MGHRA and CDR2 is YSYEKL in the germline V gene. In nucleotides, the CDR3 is TGCGCCAGCAGACTACCGGGACAGCTCGAATTTGGCTACACCTTC. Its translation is CASRLPGQLEFGYTF.

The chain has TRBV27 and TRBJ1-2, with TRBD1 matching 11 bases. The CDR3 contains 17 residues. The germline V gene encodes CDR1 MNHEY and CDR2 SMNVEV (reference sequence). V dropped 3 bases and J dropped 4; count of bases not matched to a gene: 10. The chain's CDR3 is CASSLESGDRGGYGYTF. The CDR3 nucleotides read TGTGCCAGCAGTTTGGAGTCCGGGGACAGGGGGGGCTATGGCTACACCTTC.

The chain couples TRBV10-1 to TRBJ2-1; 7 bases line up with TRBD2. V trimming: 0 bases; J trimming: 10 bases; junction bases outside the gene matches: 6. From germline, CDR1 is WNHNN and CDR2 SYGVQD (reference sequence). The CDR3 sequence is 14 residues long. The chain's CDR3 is CASSESAGVREQFF. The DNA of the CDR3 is TGCGCCAGCAGTGAGTCCGCGGGGGTCAGGGAGCAGTTCTTC.

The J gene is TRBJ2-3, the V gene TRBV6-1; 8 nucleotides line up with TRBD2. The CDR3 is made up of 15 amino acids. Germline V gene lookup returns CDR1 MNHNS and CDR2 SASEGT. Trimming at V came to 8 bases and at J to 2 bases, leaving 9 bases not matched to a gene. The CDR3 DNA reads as TGTGCCAGCGCTGGCGGGGGGCTATTCACAGATACGCAGTATTTT. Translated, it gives CASAGGGLFTDTQYF.

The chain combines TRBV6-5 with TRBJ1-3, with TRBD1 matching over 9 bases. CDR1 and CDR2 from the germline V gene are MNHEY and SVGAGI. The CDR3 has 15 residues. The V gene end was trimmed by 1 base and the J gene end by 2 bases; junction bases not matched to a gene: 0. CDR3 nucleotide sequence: TGTGCCAGCAGTTACTACAGGGGGCCTGGAAACACCATATATTTT. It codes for CASSYYRGPGNTIYF.

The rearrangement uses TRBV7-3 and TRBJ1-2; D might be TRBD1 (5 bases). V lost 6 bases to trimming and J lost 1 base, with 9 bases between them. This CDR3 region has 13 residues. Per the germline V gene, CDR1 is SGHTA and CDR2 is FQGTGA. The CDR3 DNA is TGTGCCAGCAGTCCCAGGGTTAACTATGGCTACACCTTC. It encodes CASSPRVNYGYTF. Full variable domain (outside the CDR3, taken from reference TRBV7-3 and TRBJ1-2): GAGVSQTPSNKVTEKGKYVELRCDPISGHTALYWYRQSLGQGPEFLIYFQGTGAADDSGLPNDRFFAVRPEGSVSTLKIQRTERGDSAVYLCASSPRVNYGYTFGSGTRLTVV.

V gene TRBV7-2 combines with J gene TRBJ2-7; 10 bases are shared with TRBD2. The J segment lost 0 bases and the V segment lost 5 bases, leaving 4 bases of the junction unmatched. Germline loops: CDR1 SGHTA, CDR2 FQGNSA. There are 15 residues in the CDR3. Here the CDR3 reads CASSRLAGDSYEQYF. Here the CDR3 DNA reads TGTGCCAGCAGCAGGCTAGCGGGAGACTCCTACGAGCAGTACTTC.

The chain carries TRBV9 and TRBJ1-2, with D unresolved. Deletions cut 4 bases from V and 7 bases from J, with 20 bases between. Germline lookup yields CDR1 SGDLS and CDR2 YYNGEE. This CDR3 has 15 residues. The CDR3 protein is CASSPTRGRAAGYTF. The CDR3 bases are TGTGCCAGCAGCCCGACCCGCGGGAGGGCTGCTGGCTACACCTTC.

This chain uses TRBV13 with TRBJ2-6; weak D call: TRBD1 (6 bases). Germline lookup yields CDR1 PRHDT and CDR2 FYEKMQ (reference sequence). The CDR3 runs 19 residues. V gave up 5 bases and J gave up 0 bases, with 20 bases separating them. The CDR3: CASSPTQQGYRSGANVLTF. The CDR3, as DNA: TGTGCCAGCAGCCCAACTCAACAGGGCTACCGCTCTGGGGCCAACGTCCTGACTTTC.

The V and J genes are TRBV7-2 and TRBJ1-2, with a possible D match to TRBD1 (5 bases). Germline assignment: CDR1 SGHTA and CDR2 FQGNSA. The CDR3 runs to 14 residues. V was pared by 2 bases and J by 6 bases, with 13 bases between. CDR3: CASSLPGTGNGYTF. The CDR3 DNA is TGTGCCAGCAGCTTACCCGGGACTGGGAATGGCTACACCTTC.

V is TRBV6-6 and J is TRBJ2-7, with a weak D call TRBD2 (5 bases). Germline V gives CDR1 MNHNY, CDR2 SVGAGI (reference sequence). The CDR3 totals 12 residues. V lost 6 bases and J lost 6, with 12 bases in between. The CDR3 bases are TGTGCCAGCAGCCACGGGGTTTTCGAGCAGTACTTC. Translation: CASSHGVFEQYF.

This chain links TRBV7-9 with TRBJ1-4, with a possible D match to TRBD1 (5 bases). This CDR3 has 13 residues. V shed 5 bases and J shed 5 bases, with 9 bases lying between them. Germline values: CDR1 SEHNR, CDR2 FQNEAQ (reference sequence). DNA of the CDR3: TGTGCCAGCAGCCACGGGGGAAATGAAAAACTGTTTTTT. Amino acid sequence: CASSHGGNEKLFF.

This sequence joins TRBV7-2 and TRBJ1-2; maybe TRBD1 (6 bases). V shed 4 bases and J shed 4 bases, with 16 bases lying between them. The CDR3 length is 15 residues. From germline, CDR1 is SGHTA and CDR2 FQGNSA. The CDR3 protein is CASSSPGGSLYGYTF. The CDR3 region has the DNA TGTGCCAGCAGCTCACCGGGGGGCAGTCTCTATGGCTACACCTTC.

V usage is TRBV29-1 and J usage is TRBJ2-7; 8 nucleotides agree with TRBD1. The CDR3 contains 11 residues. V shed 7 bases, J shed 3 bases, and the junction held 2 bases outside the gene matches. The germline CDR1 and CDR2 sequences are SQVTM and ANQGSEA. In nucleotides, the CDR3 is TGCAGCGCCGGACAGGGCTACGAGCAGTACTTC. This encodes CSAGQGYEQYF.

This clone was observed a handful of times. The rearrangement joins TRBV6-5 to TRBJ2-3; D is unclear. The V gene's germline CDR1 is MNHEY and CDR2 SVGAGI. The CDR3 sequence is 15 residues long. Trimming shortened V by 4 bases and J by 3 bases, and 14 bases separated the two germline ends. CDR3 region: CASSSRQVKTDTQYF. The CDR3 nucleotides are TGTGCCAGCAGTTCTCGGCAGGTTAAGACAGATACGCAGTATTTT.

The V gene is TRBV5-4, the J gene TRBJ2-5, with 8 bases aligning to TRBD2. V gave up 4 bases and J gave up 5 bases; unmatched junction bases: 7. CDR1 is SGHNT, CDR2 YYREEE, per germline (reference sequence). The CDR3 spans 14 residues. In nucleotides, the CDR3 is TGTGCCAGCAGCATTGAGCGGGAGTGGGAGACCCAGTACTTC. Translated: CASSIEREWETQYF.

CDR3 coding DNA: TGTGCCAGTAGTACAAGCAGGGGGGGCAATCAGCCCCAGCATTTT. It specifies CASSTSRGGNQPQHF. The chain has TRBV19 and TRBJ1-5; 7 bases map to TRBD1. Per the germline V gene, CDR1 is LNHDA and CDR2 is SQIVND (reference sequence). This CDR3 is built from 15 residues. After removal of 4 bases from V and 2 bases from J, the junction contained 5 bases not matched to a gene.

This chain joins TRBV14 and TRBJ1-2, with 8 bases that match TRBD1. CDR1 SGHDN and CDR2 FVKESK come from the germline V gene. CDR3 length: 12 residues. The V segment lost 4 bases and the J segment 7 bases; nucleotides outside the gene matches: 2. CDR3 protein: CASSPGTGGYTF. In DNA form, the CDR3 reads TGTGCCAGCAGCCCCGGGACAGGTGGCTACACCTTC.

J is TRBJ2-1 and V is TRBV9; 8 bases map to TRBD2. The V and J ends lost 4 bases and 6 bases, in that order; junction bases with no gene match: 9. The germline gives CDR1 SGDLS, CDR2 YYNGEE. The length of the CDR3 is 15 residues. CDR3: CASSPGTRGTNEQFF. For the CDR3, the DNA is TGTGCCAGCAGCCCCGGGACTAGGGGAACCAATGAGCAGTTCTTC.